These 14 T cell receptor beta chains originate from one sample sequenced in a study of metastatic and nonmetastatic thyroid tumors. Using MiXCR, TCRdb reanalyzed the PCR reads. The table lists 15,000 to 20,000 clones, approximately 15% of them singletons, with 17% in the top ten. No treatment had been given to any patient before thyroid surgery. Material: blood. The receptors originated from a female donor with papillary thyroid cancer or a benign thyroid nodule (not recorded which). Some clones in this sample may be carry-over from other donors' samples.

Judged by abundance, this clone is medium-sized (0.01 to 0.1%). The V call is TRBV6-5, the J call TRBJ1-3, with D possibly matching TRBD1 (5 bases). The CDR3 spans 17 residues. The germline V and J ends were trimmed by 2 bases and 0 bases, with 14 bases remaining between them. CDR1 is MNHEY and CDR2 is SVGAGI in the germline V gene. DNA for the CDR3: TGTGCCAGCAGTTACCAATTGACAGTTTACTCTGGAAACACCATATATTTT. Protein: CASSYQLTVYSGNTIYF.

This clone came up a few times. The chain carries TRBV7-9 and TRBJ1-6; D possibly corresponds to TRBD1 (5 bases). Trimming shortened V by 3 bases and J by 14 bases, and 11 bases separated the two germline ends. CDR1 and CDR2 (germline): SEHNR, FQNEAQ (reference sequence). The CDR3 is made up of 12 amino acids. CDR3 coding DNA: TGTGCCAGCAGCTTTCCTGGGGGGACCCTCCACTTT. It yields the protein CASSFPGGTLHF.

By share of the sample, this clone is large. The chain combines TRBV6-1 with TRBJ2-7; 8 bases fit TRBD1. The CDR3 sequence is 14 residues long. V was clipped by 5 bases and J by 4 bases; unmatched bases: 7. From germline, CDR1 is MNHNS and CDR2 SASEGT. The CDR3 loop is CASSKDRAKYEQYF. The CDR3 DNA follows: TGTGCCAGCAGTAAGGACAGGGCCAAATACGAGCAGTACTTC.

This clone is judged medium-sized. V is TRBV2 and J is TRBJ2-1; perhaps TRBD1 as D (5 bases). CDR1 and CDR2 from the germline V gene are SNHLY and FYNNEI. The V end was cut by 5 bases, the J end by 8 bases, with 7 bases between. The CDR3 is 11 amino acids. The CDR3 DNA reads TGTGCCAGCAGTACCAGGGATGAGCAGTTCTTC. Translation: CASSTRDEQFF. Full variable domain (missing parts from reference TRBV2 and TRBJ2-1): EPEVTQTPSHQVTQMGQEVILRCVPISNHLYFYWYRQILGQKVEFLVSFYNNEISEKSEIFDDQFSVERPDGSNFTLKIRSTKLEDSAMYFCASSTRDEQFFGPGTRLTVL.

On this clone itself: A read error is possible here, since a much larger clone lies one base away. The CDR3: CAWSSPSGVYNEQFF. The CDR3 region has the DNA TGTGCCTGGAGTTCGCCTAGCGGGGTCTACAATGAGCAGTTCTTC. This chain connects TRBV30 to TRBJ2-1, with 9 nucleotides matching TRBD2. Germline loops: CDR1 GTSNPN, CDR2 SVGIG (reference sequence). With V trimmed by 2 bases and J by 3 bases, 5 bases remained unmatched. The CDR3 runs to 15 residues.

This clone was seen more than once but under ten times. This chain connects TRBV6-1 to TRBJ2-5, with a possible D match to TRBD2 (6 bases). The CDR3 runs to 16 residues. The germline CDR1 and CDR2 sequences are MNHNS and SASEGT. V was trimmed by 2 bases and J by 1 base, leaving 14 bases between them. The CDR3 is CASSEKRLASQETQYF. The CDR3 bases are TGTGCCAGCAGTGAAAAAAGGCTAGCGTCCCAAGAGACCCAGTACTTC.

Relative to its sample, this clone is medium-sized (0.01 to 0.1%). This chain connects TRBV5-1 to TRBJ2-7; D unclear. Per germline, CDR1 SGHRS and CDR2 YFSETQ. This CDR3 has 12 amino acids. V was shortened by 0 bases and J by 3 bases, with 4 bases between the two germline ends. The CDR3 loop is CASSLGLYEQYF. The CDR3 region has the DNA TGCGCCAGCAGCTTGGGACTCTACGAGCAGTACTTC.

Many counts were recorded for this clone. The genes are TRBV18 and TRBJ2-1, with TRBD1 matching 8 bases. The J segment lost 2 bases and the V segment lost 2 bases, leaving 2 bases of the junction unmatched. The CDR3 loop spans 15 amino acids. Germline V lookup: CDR1 KGHSH, CDR2 LQKENI. CDR3 DNA sequence: TGTGCCAGCTCACCAGGACAGGGACCCTACAATGAGCAGTTCTTC. Encoded protein: CASSPGQGPYNEQFF.

This chain connects TRBV4-1 to TRBJ2-7, with D maybe TRBD1 (5 bases). In germline, CDR1 is MGHRA, CDR2 YSYEKL. V lost 1 base and J lost 4, with 11 bases in between. CDR3 length: 14 residues. The CDR3 bases are TGCGCCAGCAGCCAAGGGGCAGCAGGGTACGAGCAGTACTTC. Translating it yields CASSQGAAGYEQYF.

The rearrangement joins TRBV6-5 to TRBJ2-7; D gene unclear. Between the trimmed V and J ends, which lost 4 bases and 13 bases, there was a span of 17 bases. The germline V gene has CDR1 MNHEY and CDR2 SVGAGI. The CDR3 loop spans 12 amino acids. This CDR3 reads CASSSPTLRHYF. The CDR3 DNA sequence: TGTGCCAGCAGTTCCCCGACTCTGCGGCATTACTTC.

To note about this clone: This same CDR3 is encoded by further DNA sequences in the sample. The chain couples TRBV5-4 to TRBJ2-3, with TRBD1 as a possible D gene (6 bases). Trimming removed 5 bases at V and 3 bases at J, with 16 bases between. The length of the CDR3 is 15 residues. Per the germline V gene, CDR1 is SGHNT and CDR2 is YYREEE (reference sequence). CDR3 residues: CASRTGGSSTDTQYF. The CDR3 DNA reads TGTGCCAGCAGGACAGGCGGATCTAGTACAGATACGCAGTATTTT. Full variable domain (outside the CDR3, taken from reference TRBV5-4 and TRBJ2-3): ETGVTQSPTHLIKTRGQQVTLRCSSQSGHNTVSWYQQALGQGPQFIFQYYREEENGRGNFPPRFSGLQFPNYSSELNVNALELDDSALYLCASRTGGSSTDTQYFGPGTRLTVL.

The chain recombines TRBV27 with TRBJ2-1; D is uncertain. Per the germline V gene, CDR1 is MNHEY and CDR2 is SMNVEV (reference sequence). The CDR3 sequence is 15 residues long. Trimming cost V 6 bases and J 0 bases, with 12 bases left between them. CDR3 in amino acids: CASRVKDGSYNEQFF. The CDR3 region has the DNA TGTGCCAGCAGGGTGAAGGACGGCTCCTACAATGAGCAGTTCTTC.

The chain couples TRBV6-1 to TRBJ1-2; perhaps TRBD1 as D (5 bases). The V gene lost 2 bases and the J gene lost 8 bases, with 12 bases spanning the gap. From germline, CDR1 is MNHNS and CDR2 SASEGT. The CDR3 extends over 13 amino acids. The CDR3 bases are TGTGCCAGCAGTGAATCCCCAGGGTGGGGCTACACCTTC. It yields the protein CASSESPGWGYTF.

By share, this clone ranks as medium-sized. Other DNA sequences of this sample code for an identical CDR3. The chain links TRBV25-1 to TRBJ2-1; D is perhaps TRBD1 (5 bases). Germline loops: CDR1 MGHDK, CDR2 SYGVNS. V dropped 6 bases and J dropped 2 bases, with 11 bases sitting between them. The CDR3 is made up of 14 amino acids. CDR3 protein: CASRGLSPYNEQFF. For the CDR3, the DNA is TGTGCCAGCAGGGGGCTAAGCCCCTACAATGAGCAGTTCTTC.